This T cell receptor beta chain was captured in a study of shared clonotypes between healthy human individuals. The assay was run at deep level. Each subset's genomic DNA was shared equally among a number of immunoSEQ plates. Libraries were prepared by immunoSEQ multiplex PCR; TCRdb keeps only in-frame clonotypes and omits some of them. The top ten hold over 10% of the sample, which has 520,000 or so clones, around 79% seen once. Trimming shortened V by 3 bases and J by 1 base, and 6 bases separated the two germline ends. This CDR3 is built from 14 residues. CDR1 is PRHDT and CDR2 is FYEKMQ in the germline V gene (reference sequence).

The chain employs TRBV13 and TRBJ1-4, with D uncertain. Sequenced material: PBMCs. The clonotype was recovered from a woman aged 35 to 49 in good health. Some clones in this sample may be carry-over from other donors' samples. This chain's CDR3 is CASSLGRTNEKLFF. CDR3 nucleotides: TGTGCCAGCAGCTTGGGGAGAACTAATGAAAAACTGTTTTTT.